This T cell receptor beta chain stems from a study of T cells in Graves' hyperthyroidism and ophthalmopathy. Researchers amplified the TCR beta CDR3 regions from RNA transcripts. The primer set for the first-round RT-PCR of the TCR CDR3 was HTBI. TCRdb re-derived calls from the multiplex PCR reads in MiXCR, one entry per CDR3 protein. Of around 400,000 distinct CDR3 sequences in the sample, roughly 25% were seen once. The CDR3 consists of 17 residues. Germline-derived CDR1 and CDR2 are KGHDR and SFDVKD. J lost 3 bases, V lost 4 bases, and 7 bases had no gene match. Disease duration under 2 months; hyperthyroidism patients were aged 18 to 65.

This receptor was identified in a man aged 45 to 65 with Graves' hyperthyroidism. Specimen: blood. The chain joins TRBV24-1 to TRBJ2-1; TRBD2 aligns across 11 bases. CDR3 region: CATSDPTSGNVYNEQFF. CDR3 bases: TGTGCCACCAGTGACCCGACTAGCGGGAACGTCTACAATGAGCAGTTCTTC.